The 32 T cell receptor beta chains given below trace back to one sample, sequenced in a study of shared clonotypes between healthy human individuals. CD45RO negativity and positive selection for CCR7 defined naive CD8 cells, a population that excluded terminally differentiated effector memory CD45RA+ cells. Produced via immunoSEQ multiplex PCR; TCRdb's table is partial and in-frame only. This sample has about 2.1 million clones, with 93% found just once. Sequenced input: naive CD8+ T cells from PBMCs. The receptors were sampled from a young man in good health. Some clones in this sample may be carry-over from other donors' samples.

J is TRBJ1-2 and V is TRBV7-2; D unclear. Trimming left V 5 bases short and J 1 base short, with 14 bases between. Germline V CDR1 and CDR2: SGHTA, FQGNSA. This CDR3 has 15 residues. The CDR3 sequence: CASSPTEIFNYGYTF. The CDR3 nucleotides read TGTGCCAGCAGCCCTACAGAGATATTTAACTATGGCTACACCTTC.

The CDR3 reads CASSEHVRDRELRNTIYF. The CDR3 DNA sequence: TGTGCCAGCAGTGAACACGTCCGGGACAGGGAACTTCGAAACACCATATATTTT. The chain has TRBV2 and TRBJ1-3, with 9 bases identical to TRBD1. J was trimmed by 5 bases and V by 2 bases; bases with no gene match: 13. This CDR3 comprises 18 residues. Germline values: CDR1 SNHLY, CDR2 FYNNEI.

The gene calls are TRBV9 and TRBJ2-1; D unresolved. This CDR3 comprises 13 residues. V was trimmed by 0 bases and J by 8 bases, leaving 9 bases between them. The germline gives CDR1 SGDLS, CDR2 YYNGEE. This CDR3 is CASSVVPSDEQFF. In DNA form, the CDR3 reads TGTGCCAGCAGCGTAGTCCCGTCCGATGAGCAGTTCTTC.

Comment on this clone: The sample has other DNA sequences that encode this CDR3 too. The genes are TRBV14 and TRBJ1-2; D call uncertain. CDR1 and CDR2 (germline): SGHDN, FVKESK. Deletions cut 0 bases from V and 4 bases from J, with 6 bases between. The CDR3 is made up of 13 amino acids. The CDR3: CASSQDRRYGYTF. The CDR3 nucleotides are TGTGCCAGCAGCCAAGATCGGCGCTATGGCTACACCTTC.

The chain combines TRBV27 with TRBJ2-7; 14 bases are a match to TRBD2. J was trimmed by 2 bases and V by 6 bases; bases with no gene match: 6. This CDR3 region has 16 residues. Per the germline V gene, CDR1 is MNHEY and CDR2 is SMNVEV (reference sequence). The CDR3 DNA reads as TGTGCCAGCAGCGCCGGGACTAGCGGGAGTACCTACGAGCAGTACTTC. Protein product: CASSAGTSGSTYEQYF.

This clone was counted a few times. This same CDR3 is encoded by further DNA sequences in the sample. This chain uses TRBV19 with TRBJ1-5; D ambiguous. The germline V and J ends were trimmed by 3 bases and 1 base, with 7 bases remaining between them. From germline, CDR1 is LNHDA and CDR2 SQIVND (reference sequence). The CDR3 contains 14 residues. The chain's CDR3 is CASSILPSNQPQHF. The DNA of the CDR3 is TGTGCCAGTAGTATCTTGCCGAGCAATCAGCCCCAGCATTTT.

This chain connects TRBV7-6 to TRBJ2-7, with 8 bases identical to TRBD1. The germline V gene has CDR1 SGHVS and CDR2 FNYEAQ. The CDR3 sequence is 16 residues long. Trimming cost V 4 bases and J 2 bases; bases outside gene matches: 10. The CDR3 nucleotides are TGTGCCAGCAGCTCCAGGGACAGGCCTACCCCCTACGAGCAGTACTTC. Its protein is CASSSRDRPTPYEQYF.

V usage is TRBV27 and J usage is TRBJ2-5; D is unclear. The ends were cut back, 5 bases at V and 5 bases at J, with 9 bases in the middle. Germline V gene lookup returns CDR1 MNHEY and CDR2 SMNVEV (reference sequence). The CDR3 is 12 amino acids. The CDR3 sequence: CASSNLTETQYF. The CDR3 region has the DNA TGTGCCAGCAGTAATCTAACTGAGACCCAGTACTTC.

This chain joins TRBV14 and TRBJ2-1; D is possibly TRBD1 or TRBD2 (6 bases each). Germline V gene data show CDR1 as SGHDN and CDR2 as FVKESK. V lost 2 bases and J 4 bases, leaving 12 bases between the germline ends. The CDR3 loop spans 15 amino acids. The CDR3 DNA reads as TGTGCCAGCAGCCAAACGAGGGGGGCTTACAATGAGCAGTTCTTC. Protein: CASSQTRGAYNEQFF.

The table lists this clone with a few counts. This chain uses TRBV14 with TRBJ1-3, with 8 bases fitting TRBD1. The length of the CDR3 is 15 residues. CDR1 SGHDN and CDR2 FVKESK come from the germline V gene. J gave up 0 bases and V 6 bases, and 4 bases lay outside the gene matches. Written as DNA, the CDR3 is TGTGCCAGCAGATATGGACAGGGCTCTGGAAACACCATATATTTT. This codes for CASRYGQGSGNTIYF.

About this clone: The sample has other DNA sequences that encode this CDR3 too. V usage is TRBV9 and J usage is TRBJ2-2; D uncertain. CDR3 size: 13 residues. Trimming pared 4 bases from V and 2 bases from J, leaving 6 bases between. Germline V gene lookup returns CDR1 SGDLS and CDR2 YYNGEE. In nucleotides, the CDR3 is TGTGCCAGCAGCCTCCTAAACACCGGGGAGCTGTTTTTT. This sequence encodes CASSLLNTGELFF.

The rearrangement uses TRBV7-8 and TRBJ2-7; TRBD1 agrees at 9 bases. Trimming took 5 bases from V and 9 from J; bases not matched to a gene: 14. This CDR3 is built from 15 residues. Germline V gene data show CDR1 as SGHVS and CDR2 as FQNEAQ. The CDR3 sequence is CASSEPGQGQSGQYF. CDR3 coding DNA: TGTGCCAGCAGCGAACCGGGACAGGGACAGTCGGGGCAGTACTTC. Combining the CDR3 with reference TRBV7-8 and TRBJ2-7 gives the whole variable domain GAGVSQSPRYKVAKRGQDVALRCDPISGHVSLFWYQQALGQGPEFLTYFQNEAQLDKSGLPSDRFFAERPEGSVSTLKIQRTQQEDSAVYLCASSEPGQGQSGQYFGPGTRLTVT.

The chain employs TRBV9 and TRBJ1-1; 7 nucleotides match TRBD1. V shed 0 bases and J 5 bases; nucleotides not matched to a gene: 7. Germline assignment: CDR1 SGDLS and CDR2 YYNGEE. CDR3 length: 15 amino acids. CDR3 residues: CASSVVEGARTEAFF. CDR3 DNA sequence: TGTGCCAGCAGCGTAGTGGAGGGGGCGAGGACTGAAGCTTTCTTT.

This chain links TRBV5-1 with TRBJ2-3; TRBD2 agrees at 11 bases. The V gene end was trimmed by 5 bases and the J gene end by 4 bases; junction bases not matched to a gene: 3. The CDR3 extends over 14 amino acids. The germline CDR1 and CDR2 sequences are SGHRS and YFSETQ. CDR3 DNA: TGCGCCAGCAGACTAGCGGGAGTGGCAGATACGCAGTATTTT. Its protein product is CASRLAGVADTQYF.

This sequence joins TRBV4-1 and TRBJ1-2; possibly TRBD1 for D (5 bases). The germline V and J ends were trimmed by 1 base and 0 bases, with 9 bases remaining between them. CDR3 length equals 15 residues. Germline CDR1 is MGHRA and CDR2 is YSYEKL. CDR3 sequence (DNA): TGCGCCAGCAGCCAAGTTGTACAGGCTAACTATGGCTACACCTTC. Protein product: CASSQVVQANYGYTF.

The CDR3 sequence is CASSLGVVGDAFF. CDR3 DNA: TGTGCCAGCAGCTTAGGGGTCGTCGGGGACGCTTTCTTT. V usage is TRBV7-9 and J usage is TRBJ1-1, with a tentative D call TRBD1 (5 bases). The V and J ends lost 1 base and 11 bases respectively, with 14 bases between them. The CDR3 loop spans 13 amino acids. CDR1 and CDR2 (germline): SEHNR, FQNEAQ (reference sequence).

This chain uses TRBV7-9 with TRBJ2-7; TRBD1 aligns across 7 bases. Germline loops: CDR1 SEHNR, CDR2 FQNEAQ (reference sequence). V shed 5 bases and J 0 bases; nucleotides not matched to a gene: 7. The CDR3 length is 15 residues. The CDR3 nucleotides read TGTGCCAGCAGCCCGATCGGACAGGACTCCTACGAGCAGTACTTC. Translating gives CASSPIGQDSYEQYF.

The genes are TRBV14 and TRBJ2-7; either TRBD1 or TRBD2 may fit D (5 bases each). CDR1 is SGHDN and CDR2 is FVKESK in the germline V gene. This CDR3 comprises 13 residues. Trimming cost V 3 bases and J 6 bases, with 12 bases left between them. CDR3 residues: CASSHRGVLEQYF. The CDR3 coding sequence is TGTGCCAGCAGCCACCGAGGGGTCCTCGAGCAGTACTTC.

This clone was recorded once. The rearrangement links TRBV10-3 to TRBJ2-2, with 11 bases aligning to TRBD1. Germline V gene lookup returns CDR1 ENHRY and CDR2 SYGVKD. The CDR3 extends over 19 amino acids. V shed 2 bases, J shed 4 bases, and the junction held 12 bases outside the gene matches. This CDR3 reads CAISEPGTGGPVGTGELFF. Here the CDR3 DNA reads TGTGCCATCAGTGAGCCCGGGACAGGGGGACCTGTTGGCACCGGGGAGCTGTTTTTT.

This chain links TRBV27 with TRBJ2-7, with D unclear. The CDR3 has 14 amino acids. V was clipped by 2 bases and J by 2 bases, with 10 bases between them. Looked up from germline, CDR1 is MNHEY and CDR2 is SMNVEV (reference sequence). CDR3 in DNA: TGTGCCAGCAGTTTAACGCCAGAGCCCTACGAGCAGTACTTC. Translation gives CASSLTPEPYEQYF.

This chain connects TRBV13 to TRBJ2-7; TRBD1 aligns across 7 bases. J was trimmed by 2 bases and V by 2 bases; bases with no gene match: 3. This CDR3 is built from 14 residues. The germline V gene has CDR1 PRHDT and CDR2 FYEKMQ (reference sequence). CDR3 sequence reads: CASSLRDSPYEQYF. The CDR3 DNA reads TGTGCCAGCAGCTTACGGGACAGTCCCTACGAGCAGTACTTC. Variable domain in full (rest from reference TRBV13 and TRBJ2-7): AAGVIQSPRHLIKEKRETATLKCYPIPRHDTVYWYQQGPGQDPQFLISFYEKMQSDKGSIPDRFSAQQFSDYHSELNMSSLELGDSALYFCASSLRDSPYEQYFGPGTRLTVT.

The genes are TRBV27 and TRBJ1-2; TRBD1 aligns across 9 bases. V was clipped by 8 bases and J by 7 bases; unmatched bases: 8. CDR3 length: 13 residues. Germline V CDR1 and CDR2: MNHEY, SMNVEV (reference sequence). CDR3 nucleotide sequence: TGTGCCAGCTCGACCCGGGGACAGGGTGGCTACACCTTC. Its protein is CASSTRGQGGYTF.

The gene calls are TRBV5-1 and TRBJ2-7, with a possible D match to TRBD1 (5 bases). This CDR3 has 13 residues. Germline assignment: CDR1 SGHRS and CDR2 YFSETQ. V was clipped by 0 bases and J by 2 bases, with 6 bases between them. CDR3 region: CASSLADTYEQYF. The CDR3 DNA follows: TGCGCCAGCAGCTTGGCGGACACCTACGAGCAGTACTTC.

The chain uses TRBV4-1 and TRBJ1-2; possibly TRBD1 for D (5 bases). Deletions cut 4 bases from V and 1 base from J, with 10 bases between. The germline V gene encodes CDR1 MGHRA and CDR2 YSYEKL. The CDR3 has 14 residues. CDR3: CASSPSQGNYGYTF. As DNA, the CDR3 is TGCGCCAGCAGCCCTTCCCAGGGTAACTATGGCTACACCTTC.

The V call is TRBV6-4, the J call TRBJ2-3; TRBD2 aligns across 7 bases. The CDR3 is 16 residues long. The germline V gene encodes CDR1 MRHNA and CDR2 SNTAGT. The trim removed 4 bases at V and 3 bases at J, leaving 10 bases unmatched. CDR3 sequence: CASSVGGLVNTDTQYF. The CDR3 nucleotides read TGTGCCAGCAGTGTCGGTGGACTAGTGAATACAGATACGCAGTATTTT.

This chain joins TRBV15 and TRBJ1-3, with D unresolved. The CDR3 is made up of 16 amino acids. The V gene lost 0 bases and the J gene lost 0 bases, with 9 bases spanning the gap. Germline V gene lookup returns CDR1 LNHNV and CDR2 YYDKDF (reference sequence). The CDR3 bases are TGTGCCACCAGCAGAGACCCATCGAGCTCTGGAAACACCATATATTTT. Its protein product is CATSRDPSSSGNTIYF.

The chain links TRBV7-2 to TRBJ2-7; 7 nucleotides agree with TRBD2. Per germline, CDR1 SGHTA and CDR2 FQGNSA. With 4 bases clipped from V and 3 bases from J, the junction kept 9 bases outside the gene matches. CDR3 length: 15 residues. The CDR3 protein is CASSSRGLPNYEQYF. The CDR3 region has the DNA TGTGCCAGCAGCTCCCGGGGACTACCGAACTACGAGCAGTACTTC. The full variable domain, with the rest looked up from reference TRBV7-2 and TRBJ2-7, is GAGVSQSPSNKVTEKGKDVELRCDPISGHTALYWYRQSLGQGLEFLIYFQGNSAPDKSGLPSDRFSAERTGGSVSTLTIQRTQQEDSAVYLCASSSRGLPNYEQYFGPGTRLTVT.

The chain links TRBV19 to TRBJ2-7, with D possibly TRBD2 on 6 matching bases. Trimming left V 7 bases short and J 7 bases short, with 20 bases between. Germline V gene sequence: CDR1 LNHDA, CDR2 SQIVND (reference sequence). The CDR3 is 14 residues long. The CDR3 reads CASKGFETEGEQYF. DNA of the CDR3: TGTGCCAGTAAGGGCTTTGAGACGGAGGGGGAGCAGTACTTC.

V and J are TRBV28 and TRBJ2-7, with TRBD1 matching over 10 bases. After removal of 4 bases from V and 3 bases from J, the junction contained 6 bases not matched to a gene. CDR1 and CDR2 (germline): MDHEN, SYDVKM. CDR3 length: 15 residues. CDR3 nucleotide sequence: TGTGCCAGCAGTTCATGGGACAGGGGTGTCTACGAGCAGTACTTC. Translated, it gives CASSSWDRGVYEQYF.

CDR3 nucleotide sequence: TGTGCCAGCAGCCCTAGAGTGGGGGCAAGGACCGGGGAGCTGTTTTTT. Its protein is CASSPRVGARTGELFF. The chain recombines TRBV7-9 with TRBJ2-2; weak D call: TRBD1 (6 bases). This CDR3 is built from 16 residues. Germline V lookup: CDR1 SEHNR, CDR2 FQNEAQ (reference sequence). The germline V and J ends were trimmed by 5 bases and 5 bases, with 18 bases remaining between them.

This clone was detected only once. The rearrangement links TRBV10-3 to TRBJ2-7, with a tentative D call TRBD1 (6 bases). V lost 6 bases, J lost 1 base, and 28 bases lay in between. Germline loops: CDR1 ENHRY, CDR2 SYGVKD. The CDR3 is 19 amino acids. This CDR3 is CAISDLDKPDSRVSYEQYF. As DNA, the CDR3 is TGTGCCATCAGCGACCTTGACAAACCGGACAGCCGAGTATCCTACGAGCAGTACTTC.

The chain carries TRBV9 and TRBJ2-1, with 7 bases lining up with TRBD2. Germline V lookup: CDR1 SGDLS, CDR2 YYNGEE. The ends lost 0 bases at V and 8 bases at J; junction bases unmatched: 8. The CDR3 covers 15 residues. CDR3 in amino acids: CASSVGVGGYDEQFF. The CDR3 nucleotides are TGTGCCAGCAGCGTAGGTGTGGGAGGGTATGATGAGCAGTTCTTC.